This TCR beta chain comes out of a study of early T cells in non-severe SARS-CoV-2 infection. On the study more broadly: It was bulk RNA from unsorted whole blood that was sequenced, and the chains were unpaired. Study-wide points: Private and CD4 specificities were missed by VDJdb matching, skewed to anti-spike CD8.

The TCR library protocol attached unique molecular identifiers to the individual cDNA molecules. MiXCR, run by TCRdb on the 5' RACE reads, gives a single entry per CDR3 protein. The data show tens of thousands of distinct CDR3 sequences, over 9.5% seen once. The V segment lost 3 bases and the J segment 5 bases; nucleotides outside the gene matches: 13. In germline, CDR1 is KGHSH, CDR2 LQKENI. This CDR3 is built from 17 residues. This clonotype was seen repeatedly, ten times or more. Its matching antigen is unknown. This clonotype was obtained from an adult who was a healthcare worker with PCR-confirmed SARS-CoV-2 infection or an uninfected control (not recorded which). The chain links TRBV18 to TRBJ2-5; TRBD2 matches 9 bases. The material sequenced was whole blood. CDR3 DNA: TGTGCCAGCTCACCCCTCGGAATAGCGGGAGTCTCGGAGACCCAGTACTTC. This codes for CASSPLGIAGVSETQYF.